This entry describes one T cell receptor (beta chain). The data belong to a study of lymphopenia after photon versus proton radiotherapy. V lost 7 bases, J lost 8 bases, and 11 bases lay in between. The CDR3 has 12 residues. Germline V CDR1 and CDR2: SNHLY, FYNNEI. Here immunoSEQ multiplex PCR was the method, and the copy in TCRdb shows in-frame clones only, minus some. The table includes around 20,000 clones, just over 90% detected once. The sequencing used peripheral blood, collected from a patient treated with photon-based radiotherapy. This chain links TRBV2 with TRBJ1-4; D gene ambiguous. The TCR comes from a man aged 60 to 69 with pancreatic cancer. The CDR3 DNA reads as TGTGCCAGCAATTCGGGGTACGAAAAACTGTTTTTT. Translating gives CASNSGYEKLFF.